The 5 T cell receptor beta chains below all came from one sample that was sequenced in a study of T cell changes during pregnancy in multiple sclerosis. Libraries were prepared by immunoSEQ multiplex PCR; TCRdb keeps only in-frame clonotypes and omits some of them. The table includes almost 20,000 clones, 80% to 90% detected once. The sequencing used CD8+ T cells from peripheral blood mononuclear cells, collected in the second trimester of pregnancy. The receptors here all came from a female donor in good health, enrolled as a control in a pregnancy study.

This chain uses TRBV28 with TRBJ1-1, with D maybe TRBD1 (6 bases). V was clipped by 8 bases and J by 6 bases, with 31 bases between them. The CDR3 covers 18 residues. CDR1 is MDHEN, CDR2 SYDVKM, per germline. CDR3 DNA sequence: TGTGCCAGCTTGGAACGGTCACAGGGTGGGATGCAAGGTGCTGAAGCTTTCTTT. This encodes CASLERSQGGMQGAEAFF.

Note on this clone: The junction departs from germline at one end; a sequencing error may be responsible. V and J are TRBV7-7 and TRBJ1-1, with a tentative D call TRBD1 (6 bases). This CDR3 spans 13 amino acids. Per germline, CDR1 SSHAT and CDR2 FNYEAQ (reference sequence). The CDR3 region has the DNA TGTGCTAGCAGCCTCCAAGGGGGAACTGAAGCTTTCTTT. It codes for CASSLQGGTEAFF.

The J gene is TRBJ2-1, the V gene TRBV7-9; 12 nucleotides line up with TRBD2. The CDR3 covers 16 residues. V lost 4 bases, J lost 7 bases, and 8 bases stayed unmatched. Germline lookup yields CDR1 SEHNR and CDR2 FQNEAQ (reference sequence). The CDR3 nucleotides read TGTGCCAGCAGCTGGGAAGAGACTAGCGGGAGTAATGAGCAGTTCTTC. It translates to CASSWEETSGSNEQFF. The full variable domain, its missing parts supplied by reference TRBV7-9 and TRBJ2-1, is DTGVSQNPRHKITKRGQNVTFRCDPISEHNRLYWYRQTLGQGPEFLTYFQNEAQLEKSRLLSDRFSAERPKGSFSTLEIQRTEQGDSAMYLCASSWEETSGSNEQFFGPGTRLTVL.

Points on this clone: Relative to the germline gene, one junction end is altered; a read error may explain this. The V and J genes are TRBV7-7 and TRBJ2-3; 10 nucleotides agree with TRBD2. Germline assignment: CDR1 SSHAT and CDR2 FNYEAQ (reference sequence). CDR3 size: 15 residues. For the CDR3, the DNA is TGTGCTAGCAGCTCCAGCGGGGGGGAGGCAGATACGCAGTATTTT. Translated: CASSSSGGEADTQYF.

The chain links TRBV7-3 to TRBJ2-2; 7 bases agree with TRBD2. V shed 3 bases and J 1 base; nucleotides not matched to a gene: 5. The CDR3 consists of 16 residues. From germline, CDR1 is SGHTA and CDR2 FQGTGA. CDR3 in DNA: TGTGCCAGCAGCTTTCTAGGCGGGGGGAACACCGGGGAGCTGTTTTTT. It specifies CASSFLGGGNTGELFF.